The following is a TCR beta chain sequence with its context. This specimen belongs to a study of cytomegalovirus exposure and HLA in healthy donors. Turning to the study itself: Unique TCR beta sequences numbering approximately 120 million came from 190 million or so T cells in an earlier analysis.

This CDR3 is built from 12 residues. Between the trimmed V and J ends, which lost 5 bases and 7 bases, there was a span of 14 bases. Per the germline V gene, CDR1 is GTSNPN and CDR2 is SVGIG (reference sequence). The PCR employed 60 Vbeta primers together with 13 Jbeta primers. TCRdb's table, derived via immunoSEQ multiplex PCR, lists solely in-frame clones and lacks some. The sample records 75,000 to 90,000 clones, 63% being singletons. The source material was PBMCs. This receptor was obtained from a middle-aged woman in good health and CMV-seropositive. This chain connects TRBV30 to TRBJ1-1; D is perhaps TRBD1 (5 bases). CDR3 nucleotide sequence: TGTGCCTGGGGCAGATGGCAGGGTGAAGCTTTCTTT. Its protein is CAWGRWQGEAFF.